Listed below are T cell receptor beta chains from one sample, sequenced in a study of OX40 agonist ivuxolimab in advanced cancers. TCRdb's table, derived via immunoSEQ multiplex PCR, lists solely in-frame clones and lacks some. The sample contains roughly 80,000 clones, approximately 94% of which appear only once. Sequencing was performed on CD4+ or CD8+ T cells sorted from blood, taken in a trial of the OX40 agonist ivuxolimab. All receptors derive from an adult with an advanced solid tumor such as melanoma, head and neck, liver or kidney cancer. Both conserved end residues are part of each CDR3. Each record gives: CDR3 DNA, CDR3 protein, J gene, clone size, V gene, D gene. A D gene is named only where the DNA matches it firmly. A row's size may be missing; if present it is once, few, many or a size class.

CDR3nt: TGTGCCAGCAGACAGACAGGGAGTCAGCCCCAGCATTTT
CDR3aa: CASRQTGSQPQHF
j_gene: TRBJ1-5
abundance: few
v_gene: TRBV6-5
d_gene: TRBD1

CDR3nt: TGTGCCACCAGCAGAGGAAGAGACTACTCCTACAATGAGCAGTTCTTC
CDR3aa: CATSRGRDYSYNEQFF
j_gene: TRBJ2-1
abundance: -
v_gene: TRBV15
d_gene: -

CDR3nt: TGTGCCAGCAGCTGGGGACAGGGGGCTGGAAACACCATATATTTT
CDR3aa: CASSWGQGAGNTIYF
j_gene: TRBJ1-3
abundance: -
v_gene: TRBV7-6
d_gene: TRBD1

CDR3nt: TGCGCCAGCAGCCCATATAGCGGGGGGGCGAACGAGCAGTACTTC
CDR3aa: CASSPYSGGANEQYF
j_gene: TRBJ2-7
abundance: -
v_gene: TRBV4-3
d_gene: TRBD2

CDR3nt: TGTGCCAGCAGTGGGGGTAAGGGGACTGAAGCTTTCTTT
CDR3aa: CASSGGKGTEAFF
j_gene: TRBJ1-1
abundance: -
v_gene: TRBV2
d_gene: -

CDR3nt: TGTGCCAGCAGTTCGACAGGGTCGGGGACTGAAGCTTTCTTT
CDR3aa: CASSSTGSGTEAFF
j_gene: TRBJ1-1
abundance: -
v_gene: TRBV27
d_gene: TRBD1

CDR3nt: TGTGCCAGCAGCAGAGGAGGGGTCGGAGAGACCCAGTACTTC
CDR3aa: CASSRGGVGETQYF
j_gene: TRBJ2-5
abundance: -
v_gene: TRBV9
d_gene: -

CDR3nt: TGTGCCAGCAGCGCCGGGATGAACACTGAAGCTTTCTTT
CDR3aa: CASSAGMNTEAFF
j_gene: TRBJ1-1
abundance: few
v_gene: TRBV9
d_gene: -

CDR3nt: TGTGCCAGCAGTTTATCGGTCGACAGAACGGGAACATATGGCTACACCTTC
CDR3aa: CASSLSVDRTGTYGYTF
j_gene: TRBJ1-2
abundance: -
v_gene: TRBV27
d_gene: -

CDR3nt: TGTGCCAGCAGCTTTGGGGGGGACTATGGCTACACCTTC
CDR3aa: CASSFGGDYGYTF
j_gene: TRBJ1-2
abundance: -
v_gene: TRBV7-6
d_gene: -

CDR3nt: TGCGCCAGCAGCTTGGGGGAGGGGCAGCCCCAGCATTTT
CDR3aa: CASSLGEGQPQHF
j_gene: TRBJ1-5
abundance: -
v_gene: TRBV5-1
d_gene: -

CDR3nt: TGTGCCAGCAGCCCTCCCGGGACAGGGGAAGAGACCCAGTACTTC
CDR3aa: CASSPPGTGEETQYF
j_gene: TRBJ2-5
abundance: -
v_gene: TRBV11-1
d_gene: TRBD1

CDR3nt: TGTGCCAGCAGCTTATGGGGCCCAGCTGATGGCTACACCTTC
CDR3aa: CASSLWGPADGYTF
j_gene: TRBJ1-2
abundance: -
v_gene: TRBV7-9
d_gene: -

CDR3nt: TGTGCCAGCAGTCAAGGGGGCGAGACTGAAGCTTTCTTT
CDR3aa: CASSQGGETEAFF
j_gene: TRBJ1-1
abundance: -
v_gene: TRBV2
d_gene: TRBD1

CDR3nt: TGTGCCAGCACCTCTGGGCTCTACGAGCAGTACTTC
CDR3aa: CASTSGLYEQYF
j_gene: TRBJ2-7
abundance: -
v_gene: TRBV7-9
d_gene: -

CDR3nt: TGTGCCAGCAGCTTGGGGACCCAAGAGACCCAGTACTTC
CDR3aa: CASSLGTQETQYF
j_gene: TRBJ2-5
abundance: -
v_gene: TRBV5-4
d_gene: -

CDR3nt: TGCAGTGCTCCCCACGGCGCTGAAGCTTTCTTT
CDR3aa: CSAPHGAEAFF
j_gene: TRBJ1-1
abundance: few
v_gene: TRBV20-1
d_gene: -

CDR3nt: TGTGCCAGCAGTTCCTCCCGGACAGATCCCAATCAGCCCCAGCATTTT
CDR3aa: CASSSSRTDPNQPQHF
j_gene: TRBJ1-5
abundance: -
v_gene: TRBV27
d_gene: -

CDR3nt: TGTGCCAGCAGTCTAGGACTAGCGGGAGCCCCTTTTGAGCAGTACTTC
CDR3aa: CASSLGLAGAPFEQYF
j_gene: TRBJ2-7
abundance: -
v_gene: TRBV27
d_gene: TRBD2

CDR3nt: TGTGCCAGCAGCTTGGGCACAGGGTCCCCCACAGATACGCAGTATTTT
CDR3aa: CASSLGTGSPTDTQYF
j_gene: TRBJ2-3
abundance: -
v_gene: TRBV7-8
d_gene: -

CDR3nt: TGTGCCAGTAAGACAGGGGTCGGCAATCAGCCCCAGCATTTT
CDR3aa: CASKTGVGNQPQHF
j_gene: TRBJ1-5
abundance: -
v_gene: TRBV19
d_gene: TRBD1

CDR3nt: TGCGCCAGCAGCCAAGATCCAACAGGGGGCCACACTGAAGCTTTCTTT
CDR3aa: CASSQDPTGGHTEAFF
j_gene: TRBJ1-1
abundance: -
v_gene: TRBV4-1
d_gene: TRBD1

CDR3nt: TGTGCCAGCAGTTACTCGGGGGCCCCCGAGACCCAGTACTTC
CDR3aa: CASSYSGAPETQYF
j_gene: TRBJ2-5
abundance: once
v_gene: TRBV6-6
d_gene: -

CDR3nt: TGCAGCGTCGTTTGGACAGGGACCACTGAAGCTTTCTTT
CDR3aa: CSVVWTGTTEAFF
j_gene: TRBJ1-1
abundance: -
v_gene: TRBV29-1
d_gene: TRBD1

CDR3nt: TGTGCCAGCACCACCCACTGGGAAGGTTCACCCCTCCACTTT
CDR3aa: CASTTHWEGSPLHF
j_gene: TRBJ1-6
abundance: -
v_gene: TRBV25-1
d_gene: -

CDR3nt: TGTGCCAGCAGCCAAGGCAGATCTGAAGCTTTCTTT
CDR3aa: CASSQGRSEAFF
j_gene: TRBJ1-1
abundance: -
v_gene: TRBV5-4
d_gene: -

CDR3nt: TGTGCCAGCAGCCCCAGCGAACTGAACACTGAAGCTTTCTTT
CDR3aa: CASSPSELNTEAFF
j_gene: TRBJ1-1
abundance: -
v_gene: TRBV7-6
d_gene: -

CDR3nt: TGTGCCAGCAGCTCCGGGACTAGCTGGGGCACAGATACGCAGTATTTT
CDR3aa: CASSSGTSWGTDTQYF
j_gene: TRBJ2-3
abundance: -
v_gene: TRBV7-7
d_gene: TRBD2

CDR3nt: TGTGCCAGCACCCTCCGACTAGCGGGGACTACAGATACGCAGTATTTT
CDR3aa: CASTLRLAGTTDTQYF
j_gene: TRBJ2-3
abundance: -
v_gene: TRBV28
d_gene: TRBD2

CDR3nt: TGCAGCGTTGGGGGGCAATCCTACGAGCAGTACTTC
CDR3aa: CSVGGQSYEQYF
j_gene: TRBJ2-7
abundance: -
v_gene: TRBV29-1
d_gene: -

CDR3nt: TGCGCCAGCAGCCCCCGGGACAGGGAGGGTTTTACCCCGTTCTCAAACTATGGCTACACCTTC
CDR3aa: CASSPRDREGFTPFSNYGYTF
j_gene: TRBJ1-2
abundance: -
v_gene: TRBV23-1
d_gene: TRBD1

CDR3nt: TGTGCCAGCAGTAGGGGGACTAGCGGGATATACGAGCAGTACTTC
CDR3aa: CASSRGTSGIYEQYF
j_gene: TRBJ2-7
abundance: -
v_gene: TRBV27
d_gene: TRBD2

CDR3nt: TGTGCCAGCAGCTTGGGAGGGAGAAACACCATATATTTT
CDR3aa: CASSLGGRNTIYF
j_gene: TRBJ1-3
abundance: -
v_gene: TRBV7-2
d_gene: -

CDR3nt: TGTGCCAGCAGCCCGGGAGGGGGTTCCTACGAGCAGTACTTC
CDR3aa: CASSPGGGSYEQYF
j_gene: TRBJ2-7
abundance: -
v_gene: TRBV9
d_gene: TRBD2

CDR3nt: TGCAGCGTTGGCATGACTAGCGGGAGTGGGGAGCTGTTTTTT
CDR3aa: CSVGMTSGSGELFF
j_gene: TRBJ2-2
abundance: -
v_gene: TRBV29-1
d_gene: TRBD2

CDR3nt: TGTGCCAGCAGCTTGGGGGGGACGTATGGAATCATGAACACTGAAGCTTTCTTT
CDR3aa: CASSLGGTYGIMNTEAFF
j_gene: TRBJ1-1
abundance: -
v_gene: TRBV5-4
d_gene: -

CDR3nt: TGTGCCACCACCGCACCATGGGGCGAGCAGTACTTC
CDR3aa: CATTAPWGEQYF
j_gene: TRBJ2-7
abundance: once
v_gene: TRBV15
d_gene: -

CDR3nt: TGTGCCAGCAGCCAAGATCCCCTAAGCTCTGGAAACACCATATATTTT
CDR3aa: CASSQDPLSSGNTIYF
j_gene: TRBJ1-3
abundance: -
v_gene: TRBV4-2
d_gene: -

CDR3nt: TGTGCCAGCAGCACACCCGGGACAGGGCTCGACACCGGGGAGCTGTTTTTT
CDR3aa: CASSTPGTGLDTGELFF
j_gene: TRBJ2-2
abundance: -
v_gene: TRBV9
d_gene: TRBD1

CDR3nt: TGTGCCACCAGCAGAGAAGGTTCCGCCTCGAGCTCCTACGAGCAGTACTTC
CDR3aa: CATSREGSASSSYEQYF
j_gene: TRBJ2-7
abundance: -
v_gene: TRBV15
d_gene: -

CDR3nt: TGTGCCAGCAGTGAGCGGCTAGCGGGAGGGCCGGATGAGCAGTTCTTC
CDR3aa: CASSERLAGGPDEQFF
j_gene: TRBJ2-1
abundance: once
v_gene: TRBV2
d_gene: TRBD2

CDR3nt: TGCGCCAGCAGCTCCTTGGCAGCAGGGGTGAACACTGAAGCTTTCTTT
CDR3aa: CASSSLAAGVNTEAFF
j_gene: TRBJ1-1
abundance: -
v_gene: TRBV4-1
d_gene: -

CDR3nt: TGTGCCAGCAGCCAACGGGACAGTTCTGGAAACACCATATATTTT
CDR3aa: CASSQRDSSGNTIYF
j_gene: TRBJ1-3
abundance: -
v_gene: TRBV5-5
d_gene: TRBD1

CDR3nt: TGCGCCAGCAGCCTAGGTAGGGAGAAGGCTGAAGCTTTCTTT
CDR3aa: CASSLGREKAEAFF
j_gene: TRBJ1-1
abundance: -
v_gene: TRBV5-1
d_gene: -

CDR3nt: TGTGCCTGGAGTGTATGGACAGGGTCCTACGAGCAGTACTTC
CDR3aa: CAWSVWTGSYEQYF
j_gene: TRBJ2-7
abundance: -
v_gene: TRBV30
d_gene: TRBD1

CDR3nt: TGTGCCAGCAGCCCACAGGGCTTTGGTCCAGAAGAGACCCAGTACTTC
CDR3aa: CASSPQGFGPEETQYF
j_gene: TRBJ2-5
abundance: -
v_gene: TRBV7-9
d_gene: -

CDR3nt: TGTGCCAGCAGTTTCGGCCTAGTCCCTGGAGAGACCCAGTACTTC
CDR3aa: CASSFGLVPGETQYF
j_gene: TRBJ2-5
abundance: once
v_gene: TRBV27
d_gene: -

CDR3nt: TGTGCCAGCAGTGGGACAGGGCTCTACGAGCAGTACTTC
CDR3aa: CASSGTGLYEQYF
j_gene: TRBJ2-7
abundance: -
v_gene: TRBV6-1
d_gene: TRBD1

CDR3nt: TGCGCCAGCAGCCTGGGACAGGGAAGGGCCACAGATACGCAGTATTTT
CDR3aa: CASSLGQGRATDTQYF
j_gene: TRBJ2-3
abundance: -
v_gene: TRBV5-1
d_gene: TRBD1

CDR3nt: TGTGCCTGGAGATCCAATAGGGGATACGAGCAGTACTTC
CDR3aa: CAWRSNRGYEQYF
j_gene: TRBJ2-7
abundance: -
v_gene: TRBV30
d_gene: -

CDR3nt: TGTGCCAGCAGTGAAGGACTAGCTCACGGGGAGCTGTTTTTT
CDR3aa: CASSEGLAHGELFF
j_gene: TRBJ2-2
abundance: -
v_gene: TRBV2
d_gene: TRBD2

CDR3nt: TGTGCCAGCAGTACAGGGGGTATCAATCAGCCCCAGCATTTT
CDR3aa: CASSTGGINQPQHF
j_gene: TRBJ1-5
abundance: few
v_gene: TRBV7-9
d_gene: TRBD1

CDR3nt: TGTGCCAGCAGGCCGGGACAGGAGAACACCGGGGAGCTGTTTTTT
CDR3aa: CASRPGQENTGELFF
j_gene: TRBJ2-2
abundance: -
v_gene: TRBV11-3
d_gene: TRBD1

CDR3nt: TGTGCCAGCAGCTTAGATGGGGGGAGCTCCTATAATTCACCCCTCCACTTT
CDR3aa: CASSLDGGSSYNSPLHF
j_gene: TRBJ1-6
abundance: -
v_gene: TRBV11-2
d_gene: -

CDR3nt: TGCGCCAGCAGCTTGGAACAGGTCTACCTACAAGGGGAGCAGTTCTTC
CDR3aa: CASSLEQVYLQGEQFF
j_gene: TRBJ2-1
abundance: -
v_gene: TRBV5-1
d_gene: -

CDR3nt: TGTGCTAGCAGCTCCGGATACCAAGAGACCCAGTACTTC
CDR3aa: CASSSGYQETQYF
j_gene: TRBJ2-5
abundance: -
v_gene: TRBV7-7
d_gene: -